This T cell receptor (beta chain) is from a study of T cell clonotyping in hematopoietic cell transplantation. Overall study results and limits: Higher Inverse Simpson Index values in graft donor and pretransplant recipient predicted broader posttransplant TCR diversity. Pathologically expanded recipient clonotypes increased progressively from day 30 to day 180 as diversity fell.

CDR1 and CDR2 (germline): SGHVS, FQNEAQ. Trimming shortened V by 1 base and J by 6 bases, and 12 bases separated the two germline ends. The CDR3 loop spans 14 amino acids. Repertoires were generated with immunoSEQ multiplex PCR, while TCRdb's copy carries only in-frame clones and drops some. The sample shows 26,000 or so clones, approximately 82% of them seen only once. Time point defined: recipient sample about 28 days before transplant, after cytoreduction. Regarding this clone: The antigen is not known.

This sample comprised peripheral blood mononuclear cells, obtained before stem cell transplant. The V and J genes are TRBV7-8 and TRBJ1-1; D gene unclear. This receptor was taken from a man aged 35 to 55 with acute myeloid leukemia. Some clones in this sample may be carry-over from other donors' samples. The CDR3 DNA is TGTGCCAGCAGCTTAGTCGGGGTTGTCTCTGAAGCTTTCTTT. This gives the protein CASSLVGVVSEAFF. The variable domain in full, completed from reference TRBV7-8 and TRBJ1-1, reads GAGVSQSPRYKVAKRGQDVALRCDPISGHVSLFWYQQALGQGPEFLTYFQNEAQLDKSGLPSDRFFAERPEGSVSTLKIQRTQQEDSAVYLCASSLVGVVSEAFFGQGTRLTVV.